This T cell receptor (beta chain) was captured by sequencing in a study of blood T cell repertoires in COVID-19. After removal of 3 bases from V and 3 bases from J, the junction contained 11 bases not matched to a gene. The CDR3 length is 16 residues. Germline-derived CDR1 and CDR2 are SGHDN and FVKESK. Per the original methods: Reference gene primer amplification gave estimated nucleated cell counts. Clones were sequenced by immunoSEQ multiplex PCR, and TCRdb holds only the in-frame ones, with some missing. For V, J and clone size, that table is used; D and trimming come from the DNA. In the table there are almost 250,000 clones, approximately 86% of which are singletons.

This sequence joins TRBV14 and TRBJ2-7; 7 bases agree with TRBD2. This sequence was found in a woman in her sixties who had recovered from COVID-19. Sequenced sample: peripheral blood. As DNA, the CDR3 is TGTGCCAGCAGCCATATATTCGGCGGGGGTAACTACGAGCAGTACTTC. Translating it yields CASSHIFGGGNYEQYF. The variable domain in full, with the rest retrieved from reference TRBV14 and TRBJ2-7, is EAGVTQFPSHSVIEKGQTVTLRCDPISGHDNLYWYRRVMGKEIKFLLHFVKESKQDESGMPNNRFLAERTGGTYSTLKVQPAELEDSGVYFCASSHIFGGGNYEQYFGPGTRLTVT.